The 30 T cell receptor beta chains in this list originate from one sample, sequenced in a study of cytomegalovirus exposure and HLA in healthy donors. Use of 60 Vbeta and 13 Jbeta primers characterized the PCR. Assay: immunoSEQ multiplex PCR; the TCRdb copy retains only in-frame clones and omits some. The table has approximately 150,000 clones, around 82% seen once. Sequencing was performed on PBMCs. The receptors derive from a female donor in good health and CMV-seronegative.

This sequence joins TRBV4-1 and TRBJ1-5; 9 positions agree with TRBD1. The CDR3 contains 14 residues. J gave up 7 bases and V 2 bases, and 3 bases lay outside the gene matches. Germline V gene sequence: CDR1 MGHRA, CDR2 YSYEKL. Written as DNA, the CDR3 is TGCGCCAGCAGCCAAACAGGGGGCGCCCAGCCCCAGCATTTT. Its translation: CASSQTGGAQPQHF.

The chain couples TRBV4-3 to TRBJ1-6; D is unresolved. This CDR3 contains 16 residues. CDR1 is LGHNA, CDR2 YSLEER, per germline. V lost 0 bases and J 7 bases, leaving 13 bases between the germline ends. The CDR3 here is CASSQDLARGNSPLHF. CDR3 DNA sequence: TGCGCCAGCAGCCAAGATCTGGCGCGGGGAAATTCACCCCTCCACTTT.

This chain connects TRBV7-3 to TRBJ2-3; 11 bases map to TRBD2. The CDR3 extends over 16 amino acids. V was pared by 5 bases and J by 3 bases, with 7 bases of the junction left unmatched. Germline V gene data show CDR1 as SGHTA and CDR2 as FQGTGA. The CDR3, as DNA: TGTGCCAGCAGCCTTAGCGGGGGGGCTTATACAGATACGCAGTATTTT. Amino acid sequence: CASSLSGGAYTDTQYF.

This rearrangement joins TRBV4-1 to TRBJ2-7; TRBD2 matches at 7 bases. CDR3 length equals 17 residues. Germline CDR1 reads MGHRA; CDR2 reads YSYEKL. V was clipped by 0 bases and J by 5 bases; unmatched bases: 13. The CDR3 coding sequence is TGCGCCAGCAGCCAAGATCCCACTCGGGGGGAGAGGGACGAGCAGTACTTC. Amino acids: CASSQDPTRGERDEQYF.

This clone was found a few times. The chain recombines TRBV5-1 with TRBJ1-5; D gene ambiguous. V was shortened by 0 bases and J by 6 bases, with 7 bases between the two germline ends. Germline V lookup: CDR1 SGHRS, CDR2 YFSETQ. The CDR3 is 13 amino acids. DNA of the CDR3: TGCGCCAGCAGCTTGGACGGGAGTCAGCCCCAGCATTTT. This encodes CASSLDGSQPQHF.

This clone was detected ten times or more. The chain links TRBV7-3 to TRBJ2-3, with a possible D match to TRBD2 (5 bases). Trimming removed 5 bases from V and 1 base from J, with 13 bases in between. The CDR3 has 15 amino acids. Looked up from germline, CDR1 is SGHTA and CDR2 is FQGTGA. The CDR3 DNA follows: TGTGCCAGCAGCCTCCTAGCAGACCGCACAGATACGCAGTATTTT. Protein: CASSLLADRTDTQYF. Variable domain in full (rest from reference TRBV7-3 and TRBJ2-3): GAGVSQTPSNKVTEKGKYVELRCDPISGHTALYWYRQSLGQGPEFLIYFQGTGAADDSGLPNDRFFAVRPEGSVSTLKIQRTERGDSAVYLCASSLLADRTDTQYFGPGTRLTVL.

This chain uses TRBV27 with TRBJ2-1; 10 bases agree with TRBD1. V lost 3 bases and J lost 10; bases outside the gene matches: 9. CDR3 length equals 15 residues. The V gene's germline CDR1 is MNHEY and CDR2 SMNVEV (reference sequence). The CDR3 coding sequence is TGTGCCAGCAGTTTTACGGGACAGGGGTTTTGGGAGCAGTTCTTC. This gives the protein CASSFTGQGFWEQFF.

J is TRBJ1-4 and V is TRBV7-9; D is uncertain. CDR1 SEHNR and CDR2 FQNEAQ come from the germline V gene (reference sequence). The CDR3 runs to 15 residues. V was trimmed by 2 bases and J by 3 bases, leaving 10 bases between them. The CDR3 sequence is CASSLTVAANEKLFF. The CDR3 coding sequence is TGTGCCAGCAGCTTAACCGTGGCAGCTAATGAAAAACTGTTTTTT.

This clone was detected only once. The gene calls are TRBV11-1 and TRBJ1-6; 8 nucleotides line up with TRBD1. This CDR3 comprises 14 residues. CDR1 SGHAT and CDR2 FQDESV come from the germline V gene (reference sequence). V dropped 5 bases and J dropped 5; count of bases not matched to a gene: 2. The CDR3 nucleotides are TGTGCCAGCAGCAGGACAGGGAATAATTCACCCCTCCACTTT. This codes for CASSRTGNNSPLHF.

This chain joins TRBV9 and TRBJ2-7, with 9 bases lining up with TRBD1. This CDR3 region has 17 residues. From germline, CDR1 is SGDLS and CDR2 YYNGEE. Trimming cost V 1 base and J 6 bases; bases outside gene matches: 14. The CDR3 loop reads CASSVIAEDRGRGEQYF. The CDR3, as DNA: TGTGCCAGCAGCGTAATCGCTGAGGACAGGGGCCGTGGCGAGCAGTACTTC.

CDR3 residues: CASSSGDLNTGELFF. The CDR3 nucleotides are TGCGCCAGCAGCTCGGGGGACTTGAACACCGGGGAGCTGTTTTTT. This sequence joins TRBV5-1 and TRBJ2-2; maybe TRBD2 (6 bases). The germline CDR1 and CDR2 sequences are SGHRS and YFSETQ. The CDR3 totals 15 residues. V was cut by 3 bases and J by 1 base, with 10 bases left in between.

The chain employs TRBV9 and TRBJ1-5; 7 nucleotides match TRBD1. With 7 bases clipped from V and 0 bases from J, the junction kept 22 bases outside the gene matches. Germline-derived CDR1 and CDR2 are SGDLS and YYNGEE. The CDR3 loop spans 20 amino acids. Here the CDR3 DNA reads TGTGCCAGCCGCCCTTCCAACAGGGGCGCACCTCTTTATAGCAATCAGCCCCAGCATTTT. Residues: CASRPSNRGAPLYSNQPQHF.

V and J are TRBV5-6 and TRBJ2-7, with D possibly TRBD2 on 5 matching bases. This CDR3 has 14 residues. V was clipped by 2 bases and J by 2 bases, with 11 bases between them. Germline-derived CDR1 and CDR2 are SGHDT and YYEEEE. The CDR3 DNA sequence: TGTGCCAGCAGCTTAACGGGAACTGCCTACGAGCAGTACTTC. Translating gives CASSLTGTAYEQYF.

The chain carries TRBV2 and TRBJ2-1; 12 nucleotides line up with TRBD2. V lost 4 bases and J lost 9; bases outside the gene matches: 7. CDR1 is SNHLY, CDR2 FYNNEI, per germline. CDR3 length: 15 residues. The CDR3 DNA sequence: TGTGCCAGCAGTGTTGAGCTAGCGGGAGGGCCTGAGCAGTTCTTC. Translation: CASSVELAGGPEQFF.

This sequence joins TRBV7-9 and TRBJ2-1; no definite D call. CDR1 is SEHNR and CDR2 is FQNEAQ in the germline V gene (reference sequence). CDR3 length: 16 residues. V lost 2 bases, J lost 0 bases, and 11 bases lay in between. CDR3 in DNA: TGTGCCAGCAGCTTAAGCGTTACCAGCTCCTACAATGAGCAGTTCTTC. It translates to CASSLSVTSSYNEQFF. Full variable domain (rest looked up from reference TRBV7-9 and TRBJ2-1): DTGVSQNPRHKITKRGQNVTFRCDPISEHNRLYWYRQTLGQGPEFLTYFQNEAQLEKSRLLSDRFSAERPKGSFSTLEIQRTEQGDSAMYLCASSLSVTSSYNEQFFGPGTRLTVL.

This chain joins TRBV10-1 and TRBJ2-1; D unresolved. CDR1 and CDR2 (germline): WNHNN, SYGVQD (reference sequence). Trimming left V 2 bases short and J 7 bases short, with 12 bases between. The CDR3 loop spans 14 amino acids. The CDR3 DNA reads TGCGCCAGCAGTGAGAGTTACGAGAGAAATGAGCAGTTCTTC. This codes for CASSESYERNEQFF.

The chain uses TRBV5-1 and TRBJ2-5; TRBD1 aligns across 9 bases. The J call is doubtful: the DNA matches TRBJ2-7 better. This CDR3 comprises 14 residues. CDR1 and CDR2 from the germline V gene are SGHRS and YFSETQ. The CDR3 region is CASRKTGGAYEQYF. The DNA of the CDR3 is TGCGCCAGCAGAAAAACAGGGGGCGCCTACGAGCAGTACTTC.

The J gene is TRBJ2-2, the V gene TRBV28; D might be TRBD2 (5 bases). V gave up 2 bases and J gave up 6 bases, with 10 bases separating them. Germline CDR1 and CDR2: MDHEN and SYDVKM. The CDR3 extends over 14 amino acids. The CDR3 is CASSLLGVAGELFF. The CDR3 nucleotides read TGTGCCAGCAGTTTACTGGGAGTCGCCGGGGAGCTGTTTTTT.

The chain carries TRBV9 and TRBJ2-7; 7 positions match TRBD2. The length of the CDR3 is 14 residues. Trimming removed 4 bases from V and 0 bases from J; junction bases left unmatched: 4. Germline V gene sequence: CDR1 SGDLS, CDR2 YYNGEE. CDR3 in DNA: TGTGCCAGCAGCCCCCGGACTAGCTCCTACGAGCAGTACTTC. Translated: CASSPRTSSYEQYF.

The chain carries TRBV5-1 and TRBJ2-3, with D perhaps TRBD2 (6 bases). Trimming shortened V by 0 bases and J by 0 bases, and 11 bases separated the two germline ends. Germline-derived CDR1 and CDR2 are SGHRS and YFSETQ. This CDR3 has 16 amino acids. CDR3: CASSLADGTSTDTQYF. The DNA of the CDR3 is TGCGCCAGCAGCTTGGCCGACGGGACTAGCACAGATACGCAGTATTTT.

The V and J genes are TRBV29-1 and TRBJ2-7; tentative D call: TRBD1 (5 bases). Trimming left V 2 bases short and J 3 bases short, with 11 bases between. Per germline, CDR1 SQVTM and CDR2 ANQGSEA. CDR3 length: 13 amino acids. In DNA form, the CDR3 reads TGCAGCGTTGAATTACAGGCCCACTACGAGCAGTACTTC. Translated, it gives CSVELQAHYEQYF.

Turning to this clone: Distinct nucleotide sequences in the sample also encode this CDR3. The rearrangement uses TRBV29-1 and TRBJ2-1; 7 bases fit TRBD2. V trimming: 4 bases; J trimming: 7 bases; junction bases outside the gene matches: 13. Looked up from germline, CDR1 is SQVTM and CDR2 is ANQGSEA. The CDR3 is 15 residues long. The CDR3 protein is CSVVPRTSGKNEQFF. The CDR3 region has the DNA TGCAGCGTTGTACCTAGGACCAGCGGGAAGAATGAGCAGTTCTTC.

This clone was detected only a few times. The chain joins TRBV19 to TRBJ1-1; D remains unclear. This CDR3 is built from 13 residues. Germline V CDR1 and CDR2: LNHDA, SQIVND (reference sequence). Trimming shortened V by 4 bases and J by 0 bases, and 6 bases separated the two germline ends. In nucleotides, the CDR3 is TGTGCCAGTAGTACAGTACTGAACACTGAAGCTTTCTTT. It is translated as CASSTVLNTEAFF.

The rearrangement uses TRBV7-6 and TRBJ2-7; 12 bases are shared with TRBD2. After removal of 3 bases from V and 5 bases from J, the junction contained 2 bases not matched to a gene. The CDR3 has 14 amino acids. Per the germline V gene, CDR1 is SGHVS and CDR2 is FNYEAQ. In nucleotides, the CDR3 is TGTGCCAGCAGCTTTAGACTAGCGGGAGACGAGCAGTACTTC. It translates to CASSFRLAGDEQYF. Full variable domain (rest looked up from reference TRBV7-6 and TRBJ2-7): GAGVSQSPRYKVTKRGQDVALRCDPISGHVSLYWYRQALGQGPEFLTYFNYEAQQDKSGLPNDRFSAERPEGSISTLTIQRTEQRDSAMYRCASSFRLAGDEQYFGPGTRLTVT.

In nucleotides, the CDR3 is TGTGCCAGCAGCTCGACAGGGGGATATGGCTACACCTTC. Encoded protein: CASSSTGGYGYTF. V usage is TRBV7-3 and J usage is TRBJ1-2; 9 positions agree with TRBD1. V shed 4 bases and J 5 bases; nucleotides not matched to a gene: 2. In germline, CDR1 is SGHTA, CDR2 FQGTGA. This CDR3 region has 13 residues.

The V and J genes are TRBV11-3 and TRBJ2-5, with D perhaps TRBD2 (6 bases). The ends were cut back, 3 bases at V and 2 bases at J, with 19 bases in the middle. The CDR3 sequence is 17 residues long. CDR1 and CDR2 (germline): SGHNT, YENEEA. The CDR3 reads CASSLGTPWSGQETQYF. CDR3 nucleotide sequence: TGTGCCAGCAGCTTGGGAACCCCATGGAGCGGGCAAGAGACCCAGTACTTC.

This clone occurred a few times. The rearrangement uses TRBV28 and TRBJ1-4, with D uncertain. The V end was cut by 7 bases, the J end by 0 bases, with 12 bases between. Germline CDR1 reads MDHEN; CDR2 reads SYDVKM. The CDR3 is 15 amino acids. The CDR3 bases are TGTGCCAGCACCCTGGACGGGGCAACTAATGAAAAACTGTTTTTT. Translation: CASTLDGATNEKLFF.

The V and J genes are TRBV7-2 and TRBJ2-6, with D possibly being TRBD2 (6 bases). Germline CDR1 reads SGHTA; CDR2 reads FQGNSA. This CDR3 contains 17 residues. V was clipped by 6 bases and J by 0 bases, with 15 bases between them. Written as DNA, the CDR3 is TGTGCCAGCAGGGCGGGACGGGGAAGCTCTGGGGCCAACGTCCTGACTTTC. Protein product: CASRAGRGSSGANVLTF. The full variable domain, rest sourced from reference TRBV7-2 and TRBJ2-6, is GAGVSQSPSNKVTEKGKDVELRCDPISGHTALYWYRQSLGQGLEFLIYFQGNSAPDKSGLPSDRFSAERTGGSVSTLTIQRTQQEDSAVYLCASRAGRGSSGANVLTFGAGSRLTVL.

This chain uses TRBV10-3 with TRBJ2-5; 7 nucleotides line up with TRBD2. The V segment lost 6 bases and the J segment 4 bases; nucleotides outside the gene matches: 11. The CDR3 extends over 15 amino acids. Germline values: CDR1 ENHRY, CDR2 SYGVKD. Here the CDR3 DNA reads TGTGCCATCAGGGCGGGGGAGAGGTCGAGAGAGACCCAGTACTTC. This gives the protein CAIRAGERSRETQYF.

The chain uses TRBV28 and TRBJ1-5; TRBD1 aligns across 7 bases. The CDR3 is 14 amino acids. Per the germline V gene, CDR1 is MDHEN and CDR2 is SYDVKM. V lost 7 bases to trimming and J lost 1 base; unmatched junction nucleotides: 4. In DNA, the CDR3 is TGTGCCAGCACCCAGACAGGGAGCAATCAGCCCCAGCATTTT. This translates into CASTQTGSNQPQHF.